This T cell receptor beta chain originates from a study of tumor and adjacent non-tumor tissue in lung cancer. This sample's RNA came from whole unsorted tissue. Germline V lookup: CDR1 SQVTM, CDR2 ANQGSEA. This CDR3 spans 11 amino acids. TCRbeta libraries were built with three rounds of nested PCR, modified from ARM-PCR. MiXCR, run by TCRdb on the multiplex PCR reads, gives a single entry per CDR3 protein. This table holds under 100,000 distinct CDR3 sequences, about three fifths found once. In the case of this clonotype: A read error may account for a junction end that differs from germline.

The rearrangement uses TRBV29-1 and TRBJ2-3; D remains unclear. The TCR was taken from a man in his 70s with non-small cell lung cancer. Sequenced sample: lung tumor tissue. The CDR3 coding sequence is TGCAGCGTTTATTGGCCAGATACGCGGTATTTT. Residues: CSVYWPDTRYF.